This T cell receptor (beta chain) was profiled in a study of blood T cells in healthy people across ages. On this clonotype itself: Its antigen is not identified.

Combining a sample-barcoded 5' primer with a J-beta primer mix, a second PCR ran for roughly 7 to 11 cycles. TCRdb re-analysed the 5' RACE reads in MiXCR, keeping a single row per CDR3 protein. The table records 1 million or so distinct CDR3 sequences, around 25% of them present only once. The CDR3 has 13 residues. Germline assignment: CDR1 DFQATT and CDR2 SNEGSKA (reference sequence). Study conclusions and caveats: Total diversity from one million sequenced T cells was likely underestimated.

This sample was also put to use in a study of T cells of mothers and their children.

The TCR comes from a girl between 2 and 10 years old in good health. Sequenced sample: blood. This chain uses TRBV20-1 with TRBJ1-1, with D perhaps matching TRBD1 (6 bases). CDR3 sequence reads: CGWQVGGRTEAFF. In nucleotides, the CDR3 is TGCGGATGGCAAGTGGGGGGGCGCACTGAAGCTTTCTTT.